The 15 T cell receptor beta chains below come from one sample, sequenced in a study of OX40 agonist ivuxolimab in advanced cancers. TCRdb's table, derived via immunoSEQ multiplex PCR, lists solely in-frame clones and lacks some. This table has over 70,000 clones, approximately 91% appearing once. Sequences were derived from CD4+ or CD8+ T cells sorted from blood, sampled in a trial of the OX40 agonist ivuxolimab. The receptors were sampled from an adult with an advanced solid tumor such as melanoma, head and neck, liver or kidney cancer.

This rearrangement joins TRBV27 to TRBJ2-5; 12 bases fit TRBD2. With V trimmed by 5 bases and J by 5 bases, 9 bases remained unmatched. Germline values: CDR1 MNHEY, CDR2 SMNVEV (reference sequence). The CDR3 covers 16 residues. CDR3 coding DNA: TGTGCCAGCAGTGATCTAGCGGGAGGGCCCCGGGAGACCCAGTACTTC. Its translation: CASSDLAGGPRETQYF.

J is TRBJ2-4 and V is TRBV6-1, with 8 bases matching TRBD1. Germline trimming cut 3 bases from V and 8 bases from J; bases unmatched to any gene: 3. Germline CDR1 is MNHNS and CDR2 is SASEGT. This CDR3 is 13 amino acids long. The CDR3 DNA follows: TGTGCCAGCAGTGAGCAGGGGGCCGACATTCAGTACTTC. Translated: CASSEQGADIQYF.

As DNA, the CDR3 is TGTGCCAGCAGCTTAGGACCGGGGGAGAACTACGAGCAGTACTTC. Amino acids: CASSLGPGENYEQYF. This chain links TRBV7-9 with TRBJ2-5; tentative D call: TRBD2 (6 bases). TRBJ2-7 explains the end of the DNA better; the J call may be wrong. The CDR3 extends over 15 amino acids. CDR1 SEHNR and CDR2 FQNEAQ come from the germline V gene (reference sequence).

The rearrangement joins TRBV5-1 to TRBJ1-5; D gene unclear. The CDR3 has 14 amino acids. V was trimmed by 0 bases and J by 6 bases, leaving 10 bases between them. Looked up from germline, CDR1 is SGHRS and CDR2 is YFSETQ. The CDR3 reads CASSLDGGGQPQHF. The CDR3 coding sequence is TGCGCCAGCAGCTTGGACGGAGGTGGTCAGCCCCAGCATTTT.

The chain joins TRBV7-2 to TRBJ2-7; 12 nucleotides match TRBD2. The CDR3 is 15 amino acids. The germline V gene has CDR1 SGHTA and CDR2 FQGNSA. The V segment lost 6 bases and the J segment 4 bases; nucleotides outside the gene matches: 7. In DNA, the CDR3 is TGTGCCAGCAGGAAAACTAGCGGGAGGTTGTACGAGCAGTACTTC. This sequence encodes CASRKTSGRLYEQYF.

This clone was detected a few times. The V call is TRBV6-1, the J call TRBJ2-1; D is perhaps TRBD2 (5 bases). The germline V gene has CDR1 MNHNS and CDR2 SASEGT. V lost 3 bases to trimming and J lost 9 bases, with 18 bases between them. CDR3 length: 15 residues. In DNA, the CDR3 is TGTGCCAGCAGTGACCCTGGCCGGAGCGGTACTGAGCAGTTCTTC. Residues: CASSDPGRSGTEQFF.

This chain connects TRBV6-1 to TRBJ2-7; tentatively, D is TRBD1 or TRBD2 (5 bases each). Deletions cut 7 bases from V and 1 base from J, with 17 bases between. Germline loops: CDR1 MNHNS, CDR2 SASEGT. This CDR3 contains 15 residues. CDR3 sequence: CASIMGTSGSYEQYF. The CDR3 DNA sequence: TGTGCCAGCATAATGGGGACCAGCGGATCCTACGAGCAGTACTTC.

The chain recombines TRBV19 with TRBJ1-4; 8 nucleotides align to TRBD1. Germline V gene data show CDR1 as LNHDA and CDR2 as SQIVND (reference sequence). The CDR3 contains 15 residues. The ends lost 3 bases at V and 3 bases at J; junction bases unmatched: 3. The CDR3 loop reads CASSIQGAANEKLFF. In DNA form, the CDR3 reads TGTGCCAGTAGTATCCAGGGGGCGGCTAATGAAAAACTGTTTTTT.

The chain links TRBV28 to TRBJ1-3; D gene ambiguous. Trimming shortened V by 3 bases and J by 3 bases, and 6 bases separated the two germline ends. The CDR3 spans 13 residues. The germline V gene encodes CDR1 MDHEN and CDR2 SYDVKM. Here the CDR3 reads CASSFTSGNTIYF. CDR3 DNA: TGTGCCAGCAGTTTTACAAGTGGAAACACCATATATTTT. Together with reference TRBV28 and TRBJ1-3, the CDR3 gives the full variable domain: DVKVTQSSRYLVKRTGEKVFLECVQDMDHENMFWYRQDPGLGLRLIYFSYDVKMKEKGDIPEGYSVSREKKERFSLILESASTNQTSMYLCASSFTSGNTIYFGEGSWLTVV.

This CDR3 reads CASSLRPGELFF. In DNA, the CDR3 is TGTGCCAGCAGCCTGCGTCCCGGGGAGCTGTTTTTT. The chain joins TRBV13 to TRBJ2-2; D uncertain. Trimming removed 5 bases at V and 6 bases at J, with 7 bases between. The CDR3 is 12 amino acids. Germline V gives CDR1 PRHDT, CDR2 FYEKMQ (reference sequence). Full variable domain (remainder filled in from reference TRBV13 and TRBJ2-2): AAGVIQSPRHLIKEKRETATLKCYPIPRHDTVYWYQQGPGQDPQFLISFYEKMQSDKGSIPDRFSAQQFSDYHSELNMSSLELGDSALYFCASSLRPGELFFGEGSRLTVL.

The chain joins TRBV19 to TRBJ2-2; D not certain. CDR1 LNHDA and CDR2 SQIVND come from the germline V gene (reference sequence). There are 14 residues in the CDR3. Trimming pared 5 bases from V and 0 bases from J, leaving 7 bases between. As DNA, the CDR3 is TGTGCCAGTAGTCTTCGTCCGAACACCGGGGAGCTGTTTTTT. The encoded protein is CASSLRPNTGELFF.

This chain uses TRBV5-1 with TRBJ2-3, with 11 positions matching TRBD2. CDR1 and CDR2 from the germline V gene are SGHRS and YFSETQ. This CDR3 is 14 amino acids long. V trimming: 6 bases; J trimming: 5 bases; junction bases outside the gene matches: 5. The chain's CDR3 is CASTTSGIGDTQYF. CDR3 DNA sequence: TGCGCCAGCACGACTAGCGGGATAGGAGATACGCAGTATTTT. The full variable domain, completed using reference TRBV5-1 and TRBJ2-3, is KAGVTQTPRYLIKTRGQQVTLSCSPISGHRSVSWYQQTPGQGLQFLFEYFSETQRNKGNFPGRFSGRQFSNSRSEMNVSTLELGDSALYLCASTTSGIGDTQYFGPGTRLTVL.

CDR3 nucleotide sequence: TGTGCCAGCAGTCACGGACAGGGGTACGAGCAGTACTTC. It encodes CASSHGQGYEQYF. The V and J genes are TRBV6-5 and TRBJ2-7; 9 positions match TRBD1. The germline gives CDR1 MNHEY, CDR2 SVGAGI. Trimming at V came to 5 bases and at J to 4 bases, leaving 3 bases not matched to a gene. This CDR3 has 13 amino acids.

This clone was detected only once. The rearrangement uses TRBV4-3 and TRBJ2-5, with D tentatively TRBD1 (5 bases). Germline CDR1 and CDR2: LGHNA and YSLEER. The CDR3 runs 18 residues. Trimming took off 2 bases at V and 2 bases at J, with 21 bases between the two ends. The CDR3 sequence: CASSQRPLSGALQETQYF. The CDR3 nucleotides are TGCGCCAGCAGCCAAAGGCCCCTCTCTGGGGCTTTACAAGAGACCCAGTACTTC.

J is TRBJ1-4 and V is TRBV28; D gene ambiguous. The V gene lost 3 bases and the J gene lost 4 bases, with 12 bases spanning the gap. In germline, CDR1 is MDHEN, CDR2 SYDVKM. The CDR3 sequence is 15 residues long. DNA of the CDR3: TGTGCCAGCAGTTTCCTGACGAACGGTAATGAAAAACTGTTTTTT. Its translation is CASSFLTNGNEKLFF.